Here is one T cell receptor beta chain with its context. This clone was detected only once. Its specific antigen is unknown. Base qualities are not at hand, and no much larger clone is one base apart. The CDR3 sequence holds 16 residues, the cysteine and phenylalanine included. Just CDR3 DNA is preserved here, 48 bases in frame from base 1. At the junction V is shortened by 0 bases and J by 4 bases, with 15 bases in between. The germline V gene provides CDR1 SGHTA and CDR2 FQGNSA. These data belong to a study of somatic mutations in cytotoxic T cells in rheumatoid arthritis (dated by TCRdb to about 2017). General notes on the study: Peripheral blood (about 28 ml EDTA) was collected from patients immediately after diagnosis and before any treatment began. A FACSAria II or Sony SH800 was used to flow-sort some V beta antibody-stained T-cell populations at nearly 100% purity, and TCRB sequencing was also done on sorted V beta1+ cells. In newly diagnosed rheumatoid arthritis without treatment, the study examined if expanded CD8+ T-cell clones harbor somatic mutations, relying on TCRB deep sequencing to characterize clonality. For about 60 rheumatoid arthritis patients and 15 to 20 healthy controls, TCRB deep sequencing was carried out. Patient and control groups had essentially identical median ages. Points the paper makes about the study in general: It was unknown which antigens the expanded CD8+ clones targeted, and their absence from virus-specific databases did not exclude viral specificity. No adjustment for multiple comparisons was made for the slight TRBV07 underrepresentation in patients. In about an eighth of the roughly 65 patients the largest CD8+ clone exceeded 20% of CD8+ cells, and several identical CD8+ TCRB sequences were shared between blood and synovial fluid. An increase of CD8+ clonality with age was seen in patients (Spearman r ~ 0.45) but not in healthy controls. Rheumatoid arthritis patients and age-matched healthy controls did not significantly differ in CD8+ T-cell clonality.

Positive magnetic bead selection on an AutoMACS was used to isolate CD4+ and CD8+ cells, with flow cytometry used to check purity. A TCR V beta antibody panel was used in flow cytometry to screen first for clonal expansions, which were then characterized by TCRB deep sequencing of sorted CD8+ fractions. Peripheral blood mononuclear cells were obtained using density gradient separation with Ficoll-Paque PLUS. Using Nucleospin Tissue or Tissue XS kits, DNA was extracted from CD4-enriched, CD8-enriched or PBMC samples, with quantification by a Qubit 2.0 fluorometer. Sequencing of TCRB CDR3 was done on genomic DNA with the immunoSEQ assay. The paper's data handling went like this. Only a few patient CD8+ clones larger than 1% matched published virus-specific TCRB sequences when compared against them. Analyses were restricted to productive TCRB rearrangements. Clonality was expressed as a Shannon entropy-based productive clonality index, with each clone defined by a unique TCRB CDR3 sequence. To calculate repertoire overlap between two samples, the template counts of each clone were considered relative to each sample's total templates. V-gene usage from TCRB sequencing and V-gene usage measured by flow cytometry were correlated (Spearman r of 0.61). Not all clones reach the TCRdb copy of this immuneACCESS table, which keeps in-frame sequences only. Checked studies attribute under half of the gap to unresolved V genes and leave the rest unexplained. Clone size and V and J calls were adopted from that table, with D and trimming inferred from the DNA. Here the sample has around 15,000 clones; 72% occur a single time. More than 9% of the sample comes from the top ten.

The chain couples TRBV7-2 to TRBJ2-5; no D gene call is confident. This receptor was obtained from an adult with rheumatoid arthritis. Sequencing input: CD8+ T cells sorted from blood. The CDR3: CASSLAALDGPETQYF. The bases read TGTGCCAGCAGCTTAGCGGCTTTGGATGGGCCAGAGACCCAGTACTTC.